This T cell receptor beta chain was sequenced for a study of radiation and T cells in renal cell carcinoma. Overall study context: Nephrectomy followed 15 Gy stereotactic body radiation by 4 weeks. Study-wide findings and caveats: Without pretreatment biopsies, baseline tumor clonotype presence was undetermined. Top tumor clonotypes rose in blood 2 weeks post-radiation, then contracted.

Sample time point: baseline pretreatment blood. As to treatment: 15 Gy SBRT to primary tumor, nephrectomy 4 weeks later. This renal cell carcinoma was of the clear cell type. Trimming left V 10 bases short and J 9 bases short, with 13 bases between. The germline V gene encodes CDR1 MDHEN and CDR2 SYDVKM. The CDR3 contains 12 residues. This clone has only one observation. No antigen is known for it. Clones were sequenced by immunoSEQ multiplex PCR, and TCRdb holds only the in-frame ones, with some missing. The data show 150,000 or so clones, with roughly 85% seen just once and under 30% held by the top ten.

Source: blood, taken from a patient whose treatment included radiotherapy and nephrectomy. The TCR comes from a woman aged 45-65 years with renal cell carcinoma. This sequence joins TRBV28 and TRBJ1-6, with unresolved D. As DNA, the CDR3 is TGTGCCACCAGGACCGGGAGTTCACCCCTCCACTTT. This sequence encodes CATRTGSSPLHF.